Below are 6 T cell receptor beta chains sequenced from a single sample in a study of B cell selection in AIRE deficiency. Regulatory T cells were sorted as CD4+CD25hiCD127low/negative. TCRdb's table, derived via immunoSEQ multiplex PCR, lists solely in-frame clones and lacks some. The sample shows some 21,000 clones, about 95% of them seen only once. The sequenced sample consisted of Tregs sorted from PBMCs. These receptors were collected from a human donor with AIRE deficiency.

This clone was recorded only once. The J gene is TRBJ1-3, the V gene TRBV10-3; the D gene is possibly TRBD1 (5 bases). Germline CDR1 and CDR2: ENHRY and SYGVKD. There are 15 residues in the CDR3. Trimming left V 6 bases short and J 2 bases short, with 14 bases between. DNA of the CDR3: TGTGCCATCAGGGAAAGTGGGGCGGCTGGAAACACCATATATTTT. It specifies CAIRESGAAGNTIYF.

This sequence joins TRBV19 and TRBJ1-5; perhaps TRBD1 as D (5 bases). The CDR3 runs 15 residues. The V gene lost 0 bases and the J gene lost 1 base, with 7 bases spanning the gap. Germline V gene sequence: CDR1 LNHDA, CDR2 SQIVND (reference sequence). CDR3 protein: CASSIEGESNQPQHF. In nucleotides, the CDR3 is TGTGCCAGTAGTATAGAGGGGGAAAGCAATCAGCCCCAGCATTTT.

The rearrangement uses TRBV10-3 and TRBJ2-7; 7 bases fit TRBD2. This CDR3 has 18 amino acids. J was trimmed by 6 bases and V by 6 bases; bases with no gene match: 23. Germline values: CDR1 ENHRY, CDR2 SYGVKD. DNA of the CDR3: TGTGCCATCAGAGGCGTCGGGGGAGGGGCAGGTCGTGTTTTCGAGCAGTACTTC. This encodes CAIRGVGGGAGRVFEQYF.

This sequence joins TRBV9 and TRBJ2-2; D possibly matches TRBD1 or TRBD2 (5 bases each). Germline V gene data show CDR1 as SGDLS and CDR2 as YYNGEE. CDR3 length equals 15 residues. V dropped 0 bases and J dropped 4 bases, with 10 bases sitting between them. CDR3 nucleotides: TGTGCCAGCAGCGTAGGAGGGACGGTCACCGGGGAGCTGTTTTTT. Translating it yields CASSVGGTVTGELFF.

The chain has TRBV7-8 and TRBJ2-7, with 9 bases aligning to TRBD2. The CDR3 covers 13 residues. CDR1 and CDR2 from the germline V gene are SGHVS and FQNEAQ. Trimming removed 5 bases from V and 3 bases from J; junction bases left unmatched: 2. CDR3 protein: CASSVSGSYEQYF. In DNA form, the CDR3 reads TGTGCCAGCAGCGTTAGCGGGAGCTACGAGCAGTACTTC.

The chain has TRBV5-4 and TRBJ2-7; D remains unclear. Trimming cost V 2 bases and J 2 bases, with 23 bases left between them. The CDR3 covers 18 residues. Germline lookup yields CDR1 SGHNT and CDR2 YYREEE (reference sequence). The CDR3 loop is CASSFRPSWMDLAYEQYF. The CDR3 nucleotides are TGTGCCAGCAGCTTCCGGCCGAGTTGGATGGACCTAGCCTACGAGCAGTACTTC.